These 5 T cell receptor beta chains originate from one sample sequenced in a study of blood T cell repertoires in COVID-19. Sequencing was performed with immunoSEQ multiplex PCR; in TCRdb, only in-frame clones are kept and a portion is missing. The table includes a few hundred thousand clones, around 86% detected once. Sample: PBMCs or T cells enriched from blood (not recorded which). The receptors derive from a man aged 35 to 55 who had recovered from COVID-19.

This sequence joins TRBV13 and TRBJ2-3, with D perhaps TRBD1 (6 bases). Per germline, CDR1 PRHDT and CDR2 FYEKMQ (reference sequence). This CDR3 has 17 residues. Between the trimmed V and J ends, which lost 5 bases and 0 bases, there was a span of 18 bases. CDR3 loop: CASSPGVAFLSTDTQYF. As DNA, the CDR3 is TGTGCCAGCAGCCCAGGGGTGGCCTTTCTTAGCACAGATACGCAGTATTTT.

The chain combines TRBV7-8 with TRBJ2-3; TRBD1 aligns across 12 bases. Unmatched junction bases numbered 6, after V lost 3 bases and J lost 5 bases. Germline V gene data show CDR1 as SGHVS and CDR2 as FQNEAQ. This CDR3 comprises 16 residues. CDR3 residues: CASSLAGTGGRDTQYF. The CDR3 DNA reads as TGTGCCAGCAGCTTGGCAGGGACAGGGGGCAGAGATACGCAGTATTTT.

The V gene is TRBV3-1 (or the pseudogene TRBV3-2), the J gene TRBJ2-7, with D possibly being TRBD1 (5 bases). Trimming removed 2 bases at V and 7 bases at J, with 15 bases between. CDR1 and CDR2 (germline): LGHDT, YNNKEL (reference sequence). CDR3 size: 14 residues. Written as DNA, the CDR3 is TGTGCCAGCAGCCAAAAACCAGGGCTAAGGGAGCAGTACTTC. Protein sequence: CASSQKPGLREQYF.

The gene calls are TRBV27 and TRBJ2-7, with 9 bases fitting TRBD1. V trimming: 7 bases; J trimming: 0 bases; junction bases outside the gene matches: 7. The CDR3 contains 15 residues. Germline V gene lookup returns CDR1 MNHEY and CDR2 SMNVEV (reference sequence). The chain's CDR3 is CASKAGTGSSYEQYF. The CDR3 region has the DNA TGTGCCAGCAAGGCCGGGACAGGGAGCTCCTACGAGCAGTACTTC.

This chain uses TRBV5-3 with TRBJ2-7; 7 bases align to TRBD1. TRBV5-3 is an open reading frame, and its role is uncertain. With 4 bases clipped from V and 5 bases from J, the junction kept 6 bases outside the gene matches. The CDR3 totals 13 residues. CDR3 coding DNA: TGTGCCAGAAGCCGCGACAGGGTTCACGAGCAGTACTTC. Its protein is CARSRDRVHEQYF.